The 4 T cell receptor beta chains below come from one sample, sequenced in a study of vaccination and CD4 T cells after COVID-19. Sequencing of cultured CD4+ T cell DNA used the Oncomine TCR Beta short-read assay. TCRdb recomputed calls from the PCR reads with MiXCR, one row per CDR3 protein. This sample has roughly 28,000 distinct CDR3 sequences, with roughly 52% found just once. Antigen specificity for these receptors is unknown. Specified treatment: roughly 10-day PBMC culture with coronavirus spike peptide pools or control peptides (ViraFEST assay). Sequenced material: CD4+ T cells from blood, cultured in vitro, taken before SARS-CoV-2 vaccination. The receptors shown here come from a human donor who received a COVID-19 vaccine.

The J gene is TRBJ2-4, the V gene TRBV7-6, with TRBD2 matching over 8 bases. The junction had 5 bases not matched to a gene; V was cut back by 1 base and J by 0 bases. Germline V gene data show CDR1 as SGHVS and CDR2 as FNYEAQ. The CDR3 runs 17 residues. The CDR3 DNA sequence: TGTGCCAGCAGCTTAGGGACCGGGGGGGCAGCCAAAAACATTCAGTACTTC. Translation: CASSLGTGGAAKNIQYF. The complete variable domain, with remaining parts taken from reference TRBV7-6 and TRBJ2-4, reads GAGVSQSPRYKVTKRGQDVALRCDPISGHVSLYWYRQALGQGPEFLTYFNYEAQQDKSGLPNDRFSAERPEGSISTLTIQRTEQRDSAMYRCASSLGTGGAAKNIQYFGAGTRLSVL.

The chain uses TRBV20-1 and TRBJ2-1, with unresolved D. The length of the CDR3 is 14 residues. Germline V gene lookup returns CDR1 DFQATT and CDR2 SNEGSKA (reference sequence). The ends were cut back, 1 base at V and 8 bases at J, with 15 bases in the middle. CDR3 nucleotide sequence: TGCAGTGCTAGAGCCACACGCTCGACGGATGAGCAGTTCTTC. This gives the protein CSARATRSTDEQFF.

This clonotype has a handful of counts. The rearrangement uses TRBV21-1 and TRBJ1-2; the table calls TRBD1, which could not be checked here. TRBV21-1 represents a pseudogene. The CDR3 runs 16 residues. CDR3 bases: TGTGCCAGCAGCAAAGTGGTTGACAGAACTAACTATGGCTACACCTTC. It translates to CASSKVVDRTNYGYTF.

This clonotype was detected only once. The chain uses TRBV29-1 and TRBJ1-2; D is uncertain. The V end lost 6 bases, the J end lost 2 bases, and 13 bases lay between the germline ends. This CDR3 spans 13 amino acids. Germline V gene data show CDR1 as SQVTM and CDR2 as ANQGSEA. Written as DNA, the CDR3 is TGCAGCGTCCTAAAGACGGGAAACTATGGCTACACCTTC. Its translation is CSVLKTGNYGYTF.